A selection of T cell receptor beta chains follows, all from one sample in a study of Ad26.COV2.S vaccination and SARS-CoV-2 variants. Sequencing used immunoSEQ multiplex PCR; TCRdb keeps in-frame clones, though not all of them. The sample includes 360,000 or so clones, around 86% of them seen just once. Specimen: peripheral blood, collected in a trial of Ad26.COV2.S vaccine versus placebo. Receptor source: a person aged 18-60 years who received the Ad26.COV2.S COVID-19 vaccine or a placebo. Each CDR3 is given without its conserved first and last residue.

>TRBJ2-1|TRBV4-2
ASSPSGGAGNEQF
>TRBJ2-7|TRBV6-6
ASTGIRYEQY
>TRBJ1-2|TRBV2
ASSHTPGAYGYT
>TRBJ2-3|TRBV19
ASSVSGGADTQY
>TRBJ2-2|TRBV4-1
ASSQSTSIWELF
>TRBJ1-1|TRBV19
ASSDSGGNTEAF
>TRBJ2-3|TRBV27
ASSWAGTDTQY
>TRBJ1-2|TRBV7-3
ASSLTAAKTDGYT
>TRBJ2-3|TRBV5-1
ASSLALASTDTQY
>TRBJ2-3|TRBV4-1
ASSLTASGVGTDTQY
>TRBJ2-7|TRBV5-6
ASSLAGQRSWQY
>TRBJ2-2|TRBV9
ASSVATAPNTGELF
>TRBJ1-2|TRBV5-1
ASSPGQGAGYGYT
>TRBJ2-3|TRBV5-1
ASARTDTQY
>TRBJ1-1|TRBV9
ASSAGTTPTGALNTEAF
>TRBJ1-5|TRBV12-3/TRBV12-4
ASSLVNQPQH
>TRBJ1-1|TRBV11-3
ASSLDANTEAF
>TRBJ1-6|TRBV14
ASSPMGQGIYSPLH
>TRBJ2-2|TRBV6-4
ASSSGTSGTGELF
>TRBJ1-5|TRBV7-8
ASSFASNQPQH
>TRBJ2-1|TRBV5-1
ASRPGTGGYNEQF
>TRBJ1-1|TRBV7-2
ASSYTGDTEAF
>TRBJ1-2|TRBV7-2
ASSASGFADYGYT
>TRBJ2-2|TRBV5-1
ASSLEQGFGGELF
>TRBJ2-2|TRBV4-1
ASSQGLGTGELF
>TRBJ2-3|TRBV15
ATSSRDRLITDTQY
>TRBJ1-2|TRBV20-1
SAGTEYGYT
>TRBJ1-1|TRBV27
ASSLLGRGGTEAF
>TRBJ2-1|TRBV3-1/TRBV3-2
ASSRDRSNEQF
>TRBJ1-1|TRBV19
ASISGLTLNTEAF
>TRBJ2-3|TRBV18
ASSRDPSQY
>TRBJ2-5|TRBV10-3
AIRGDRGNQETQY
>TRBJ2-1|TRBV5-4
ASRRDNNEQF